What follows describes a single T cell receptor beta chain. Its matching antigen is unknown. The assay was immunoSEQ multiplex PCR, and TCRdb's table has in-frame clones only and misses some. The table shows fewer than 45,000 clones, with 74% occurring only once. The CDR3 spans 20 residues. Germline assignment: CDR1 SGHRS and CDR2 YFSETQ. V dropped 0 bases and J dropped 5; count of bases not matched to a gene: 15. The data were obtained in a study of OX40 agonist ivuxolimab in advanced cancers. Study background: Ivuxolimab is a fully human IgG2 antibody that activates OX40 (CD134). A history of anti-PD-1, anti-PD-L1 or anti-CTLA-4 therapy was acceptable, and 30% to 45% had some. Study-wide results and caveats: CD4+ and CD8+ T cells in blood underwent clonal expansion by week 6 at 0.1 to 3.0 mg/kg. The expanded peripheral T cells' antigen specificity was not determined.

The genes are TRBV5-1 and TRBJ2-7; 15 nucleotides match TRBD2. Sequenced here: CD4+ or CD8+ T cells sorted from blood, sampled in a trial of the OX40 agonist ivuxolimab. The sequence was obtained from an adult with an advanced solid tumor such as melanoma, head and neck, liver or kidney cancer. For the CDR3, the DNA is TGCGCCAGCAGCTTGGGTCTGGGACTAGCGGGGGGCCAACCCATGCACGAGCAGTACTTC. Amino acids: CASSLGLGLAGGQPMHEQYF.